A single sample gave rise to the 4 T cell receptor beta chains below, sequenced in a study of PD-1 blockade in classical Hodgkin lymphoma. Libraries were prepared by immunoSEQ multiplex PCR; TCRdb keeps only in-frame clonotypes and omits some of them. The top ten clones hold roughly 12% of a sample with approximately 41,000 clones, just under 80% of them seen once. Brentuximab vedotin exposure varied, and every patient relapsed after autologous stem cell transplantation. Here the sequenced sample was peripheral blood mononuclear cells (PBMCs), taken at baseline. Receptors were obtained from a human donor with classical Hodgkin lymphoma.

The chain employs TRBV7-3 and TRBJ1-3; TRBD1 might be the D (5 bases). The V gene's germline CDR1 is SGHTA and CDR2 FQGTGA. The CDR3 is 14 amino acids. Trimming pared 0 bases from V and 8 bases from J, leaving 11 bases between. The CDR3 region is CASSLTSGGDTIYF. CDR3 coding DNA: TGTGCCAGCAGCTTAACGTCCGGGGGTGACACCATATATTTT.

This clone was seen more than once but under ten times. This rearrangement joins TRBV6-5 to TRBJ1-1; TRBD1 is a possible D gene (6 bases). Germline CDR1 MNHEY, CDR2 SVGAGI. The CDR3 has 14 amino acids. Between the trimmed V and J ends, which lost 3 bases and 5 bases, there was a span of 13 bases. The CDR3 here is CASSYAGQRTEAFF. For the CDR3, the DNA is TGTGCCAGCAGTTATGCTGGACAGAGGACTGAAGCTTTCTTT.

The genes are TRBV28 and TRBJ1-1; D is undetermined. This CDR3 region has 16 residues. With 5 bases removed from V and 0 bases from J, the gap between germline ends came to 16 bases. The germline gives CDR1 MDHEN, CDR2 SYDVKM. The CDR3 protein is CASSPRGELVNTEAFF. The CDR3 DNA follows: TGTGCCAGCAGTCCCCGCGGAGAACTTGTGAACACTGAAGCTTTCTTT.

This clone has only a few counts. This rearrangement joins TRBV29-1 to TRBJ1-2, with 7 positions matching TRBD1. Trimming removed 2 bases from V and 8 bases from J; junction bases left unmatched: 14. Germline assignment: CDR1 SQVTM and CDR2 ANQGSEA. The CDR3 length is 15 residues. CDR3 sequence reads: CSVENVPTGAQGYTF. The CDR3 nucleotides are TGCAGCGTTGAAAACGTACCAACAGGGGCGCAAGGCTACACCTTC.